The 8 T cell receptor beta chains given below trace back to one sample, sequenced in a study of PD-1 blockade in classical Hodgkin lymphoma (dated by TCRdb to 2018 to 2020). The label giving this sample's time point can be read as: cycle 2 day 1 (C2D1) of nivolumab. All trial patients had relapsed after autologous stem cell transplantation, with cohorts A, B and C differing in prior brentuximab vedotin exposure. The library was produced with the immunoSEQ multiplex PCR assay. TCRdb obtained this table from immuneACCESS and retained in-frame rearrangements with V and J assigned. These tables miss some clones; where compared with another copy, unresolved V genes account for less than half of the shortfall, and the remainder is unexplained. In this sample the table shows more than 90,000 clones, about four fifths of which occur a single time. The ten largest make up roughly 16% of the sample. Specimen: peripheral blood mononuclear cells (PBMCs), collected before the second cycle of nivolumab. These receptors all stem from a human donor with classical Hodgkin lymphoma.

The rearrangement joins TRBV5-1 to TRBJ2-7; 11 positions agree with TRBD2. Germline V CDR1 and CDR2: SGHRS, YFSETQ. CDR3 size: 14 residues. Trimming at V came to 4 bases and at J to 2 bases, leaving 2 bases not matched to a gene. The DNA for the CDR3 is TGCGCCAGCAGCATTAGCGGGAGGGCCTACGAGCAGTACTTC. It is translated as CASSISGRAYEQYF.

This chain links TRBV7-7 with TRBJ2-5; D possibly corresponds to TRBD2 (6 bases). The CDR3 extends over 13 amino acids. V lost 5 bases and J 5 bases, leaving 12 bases between the germline ends. Germline loops: CDR1 SSHAT, CDR2 FNYEAQ (reference sequence). CDR3 nucleotides: TGTGCCAGCAGCCTCCGACTAGGCGAGACCCAGTACTTC. This encodes CASSLRLGETQYF.

V gene TRBV10-3 combines with J gene TRBJ1-5; TRBD1 is a possible D gene (5 bases). Germline loops: CDR1 ENHRY, CDR2 SYGVKD. V lost 11 bases and J lost 1, with 21 bases in between. The CDR3 has 16 amino acids. CDR3 in DNA: TGTGCCGCCTCGGGGCAGGCCGGAGGGAGCAATCAGCCCCAGCATTTT. This translates into CAASGQAGGSNQPQHF.

This clone has a single count. The chain has TRBV6-5 and TRBJ2-1; D uncertain. Trimming stripped 0 bases from V and 4 bases from J, with 13 bases between. This CDR3 has 16 residues. CDR1 is MNHEY and CDR2 is SVGAGI in the germline V gene. CDR3: CASSYSSRQRYNEQFF. DNA of the CDR3: TGTGCCAGCAGTTACTCGAGTCGCCAGCGTTACAATGAGCAGTTCTTC.

This chain joins TRBV7-8 and TRBJ1-5; D perhaps matches TRBD1 (5 bases). CDR3 length: 14 amino acids. V was shortened by 3 bases and J by 1 base, with 7 bases between the two germline ends. Per germline, CDR1 SGHVS and CDR2 FQNEAQ. The CDR3 protein is CASSFSGSNQPQHF. The DNA for the CDR3 is TGTGCCAGCAGCTTTTCAGGGAGCAATCAGCCCCAGCATTTT.

The chain links TRBV10-3 to TRBJ1-5; no clear D. This CDR3 region has 13 residues. V gave up 3 bases and J gave up 8 bases, with 11 bases separating them. The germline gives CDR1 ENHRY, CDR2 SYGVKD. DNA for the CDR3: TGTGCCATCAGTGATGGCGTGTTGGAGCCCCAGCATTTT. Translated: CAISDGVLEPQHF.

V gene TRBV18 combines with J gene TRBJ2-2; 9 bases line up with TRBD1. The V segment lost 3 bases and the J segment 5 bases; nucleotides outside the gene matches: 7. Looked up from germline, CDR1 is KGHSH and CDR2 is LQKENI. The CDR3 is 16 amino acids. CDR3 loop: CASSPAGQGWTGELFF. For the CDR3, the DNA is TGTGCCAGCTCACCTGCCGGACAGGGGTGGACCGGGGAGCTGTTTTTT.

As DNA, the CDR3 is TGTGCCAGCAGTTTATCGACAGGGGGCGCTGGGCAGCCCCAGCATTTT. Residues: CASSLSTGGAGQPQHF. V and J are TRBV27 and TRBJ1-5, with 10 positions matching TRBD1. The CDR3 is 16 amino acids. Germline CDR1 is MNHEY and CDR2 is SMNVEV (reference sequence). Trimming cost V 0 bases and J 7 bases; bases outside gene matches: 6.